This T cell receptor (beta chain) was sequenced during a study of cytomegalovirus exposure and HLA in healthy donors. Turning to the study itself: Falling in the Caucasian-associated ancestry cluster were 65% to 90% of under 500 genotyped donors. Study conclusions and caveats: When presence/absence was analysed, sequencing depth was taken to be roughly uniform across donors.

With respect to this clone: Its antigen is unknown.

PCR involved 60 Vbeta and 13 Jbeta primers. Data came from immunoSEQ multiplex PCR; TCRdb stores just in-frame clones and leaves some out. The data show about 160,000 clones, and the top ten clones hold 1% to 1.5%. This CDR3 has 12 amino acids. CDR1 SGHNT and CDR2 YYREEE come from the germline V gene (reference sequence). V lost 7 bases to trimming and J lost 1 base, with 8 bases between them. The TCR originated in a woman aged 55-70 years in good health and CMV-seronegative. The specimen was PBMCs. This chain connects TRBV5-4 to TRBJ1-1; no clear D gene. The DNA of the CDR3 is TGTGCCAGCTCCTCAGAGAACACTGAAGCTTTCTTT. Protein sequence: CASSSENTEAFF. The full variable domain, its missing parts supplied by reference TRBV5-4 and TRBJ1-1, is ETGVTQSPTHLIKTRGQQVTLRCSSQSGHNTVSWYQQALGQGPQFIFQYYREEENGRGNFPPRFSGLQFPNYSSELNVNALELDDSALYLCASSSENTEAFFGQGTRLTVV.